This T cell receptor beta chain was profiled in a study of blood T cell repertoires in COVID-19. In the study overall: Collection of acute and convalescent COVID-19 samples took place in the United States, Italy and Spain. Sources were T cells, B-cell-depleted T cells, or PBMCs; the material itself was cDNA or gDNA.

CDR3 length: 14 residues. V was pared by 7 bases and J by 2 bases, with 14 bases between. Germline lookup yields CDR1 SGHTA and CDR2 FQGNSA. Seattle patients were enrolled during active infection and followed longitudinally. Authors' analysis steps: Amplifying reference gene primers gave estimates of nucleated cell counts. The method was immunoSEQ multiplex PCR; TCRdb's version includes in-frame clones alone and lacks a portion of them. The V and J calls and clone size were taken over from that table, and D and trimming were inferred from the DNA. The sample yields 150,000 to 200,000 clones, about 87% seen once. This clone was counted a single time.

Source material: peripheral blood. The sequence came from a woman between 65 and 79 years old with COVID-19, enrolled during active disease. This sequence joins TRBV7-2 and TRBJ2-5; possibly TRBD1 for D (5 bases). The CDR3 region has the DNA TGTGCCAGCATAAAACAGGTCGGTCAAGAGACCCAGTACTTC. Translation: CASIKQVGQETQYF.